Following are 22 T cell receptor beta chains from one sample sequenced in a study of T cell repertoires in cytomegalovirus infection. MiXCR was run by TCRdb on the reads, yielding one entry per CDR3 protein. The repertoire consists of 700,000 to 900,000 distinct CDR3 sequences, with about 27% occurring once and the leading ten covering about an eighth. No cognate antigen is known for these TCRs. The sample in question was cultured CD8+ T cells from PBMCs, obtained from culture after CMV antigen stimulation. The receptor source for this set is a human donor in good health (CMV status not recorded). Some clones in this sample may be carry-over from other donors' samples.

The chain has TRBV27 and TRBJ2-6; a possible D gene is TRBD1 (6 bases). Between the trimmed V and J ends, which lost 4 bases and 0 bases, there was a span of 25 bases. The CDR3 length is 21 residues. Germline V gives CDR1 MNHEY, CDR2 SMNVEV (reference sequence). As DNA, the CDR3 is TGTGCCAGCAGTTCGGGACAATTATACCAGAGACCTTCCTCTGGGGCCAACGTCCTGACTTTC. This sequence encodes CASSSGQLYQRPSSGANVLTF.

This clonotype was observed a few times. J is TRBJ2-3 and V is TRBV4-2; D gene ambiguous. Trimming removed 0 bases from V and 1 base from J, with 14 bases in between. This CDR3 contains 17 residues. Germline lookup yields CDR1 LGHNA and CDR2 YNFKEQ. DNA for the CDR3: TGTGCCAGCAGCCAAGATCTCCTTAATGGGGGCACAGATACGCAGTATTTT. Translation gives CASSQDLLNGGTDTQYF.

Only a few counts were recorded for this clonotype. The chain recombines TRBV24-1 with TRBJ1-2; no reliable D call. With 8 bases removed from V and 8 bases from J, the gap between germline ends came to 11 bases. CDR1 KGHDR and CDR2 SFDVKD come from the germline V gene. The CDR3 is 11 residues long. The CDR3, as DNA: TGTGCCACCACCGGACCTTGGGGCTACACCTTC. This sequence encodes CATTGPWGYTF.

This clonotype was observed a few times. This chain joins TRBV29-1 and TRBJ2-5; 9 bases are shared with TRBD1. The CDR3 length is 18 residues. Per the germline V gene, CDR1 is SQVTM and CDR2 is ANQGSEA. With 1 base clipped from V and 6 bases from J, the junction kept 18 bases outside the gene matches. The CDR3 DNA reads TGCAGCGTTGAAGGCACCCGGGACAGGGATAGTAAGCGGAAGACCCAGTACTTC. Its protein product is CSVEGTRDRDSKRKTQYF.

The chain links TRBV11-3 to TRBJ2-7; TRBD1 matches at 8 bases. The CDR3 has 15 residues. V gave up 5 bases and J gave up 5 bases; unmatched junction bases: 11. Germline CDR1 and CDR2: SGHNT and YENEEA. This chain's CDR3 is CASSTSATGENEQYF. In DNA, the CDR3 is TGTGCCAGCAGCACCTCTGCGACAGGGGAAAACGAGCAGTACTTC.

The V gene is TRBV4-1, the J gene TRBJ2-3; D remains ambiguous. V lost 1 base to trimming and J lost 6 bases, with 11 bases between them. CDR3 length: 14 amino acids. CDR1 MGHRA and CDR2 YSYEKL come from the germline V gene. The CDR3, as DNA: TGCGCCAGCAGCCAAGGAATTCTCGTGGATACGCAGTATTTT. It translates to CASSQGILVDTQYF.

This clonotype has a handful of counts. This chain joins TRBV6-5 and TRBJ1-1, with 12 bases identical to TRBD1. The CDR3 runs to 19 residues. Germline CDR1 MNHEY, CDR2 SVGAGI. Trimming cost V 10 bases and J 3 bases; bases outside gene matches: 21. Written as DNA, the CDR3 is TGTGCCAATCCGTCAACTAACATTGTGGGGACAGGGGGCGACACTGAAGCTTTCTTT. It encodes CANPSTNIVGTGGDTEAFF.

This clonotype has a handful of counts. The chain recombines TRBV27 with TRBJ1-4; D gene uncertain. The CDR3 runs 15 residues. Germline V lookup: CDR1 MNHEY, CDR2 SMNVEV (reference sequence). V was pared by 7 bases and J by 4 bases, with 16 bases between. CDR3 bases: TGTGCCAGCAATAGAAAGGGCTTATATAATGAAAAACTGTTTTTT. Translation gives CASNRKGLYNEKLFF.

CDR3 sequence (DNA): TGTGCCAGCAGTTACAGACCAGGTAGCAATCAGCCCCAGCATTTT. This sequence encodes CASSYRPGSNQPQHF. The rearrangement joins TRBV6-2 or TRBV6-3 to TRBJ1-5; D is unclear. The CDR3 is 15 residues long. V dropped 2 bases and J dropped 0 bases, with 8 bases sitting between them. Germline CDR1 and CDR2: MNHEY and SVGEGT.

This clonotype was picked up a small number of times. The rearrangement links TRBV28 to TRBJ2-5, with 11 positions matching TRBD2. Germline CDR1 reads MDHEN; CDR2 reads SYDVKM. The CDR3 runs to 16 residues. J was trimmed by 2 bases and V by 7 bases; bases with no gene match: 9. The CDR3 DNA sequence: TGTGCCAGCATGGGGAGACTAGCGGGACTACAAGAGACCCAGTACTTC. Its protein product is CASMGRLAGLQETQYF.

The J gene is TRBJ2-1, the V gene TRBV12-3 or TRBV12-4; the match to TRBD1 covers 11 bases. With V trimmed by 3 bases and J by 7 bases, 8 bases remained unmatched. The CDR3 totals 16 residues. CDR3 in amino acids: CASSFLTGTGGNEQFF. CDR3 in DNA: TGTGCCAGCAGTTTCCTGACCGGGACAGGGGGGAATGAGCAGTTCTTC.

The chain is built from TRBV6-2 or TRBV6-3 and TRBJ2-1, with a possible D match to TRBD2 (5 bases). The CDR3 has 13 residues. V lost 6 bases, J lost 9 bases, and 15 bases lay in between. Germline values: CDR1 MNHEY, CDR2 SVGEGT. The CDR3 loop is CASSYGLVVEQFF. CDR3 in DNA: TGTGCCAGCAGCTATGGACTTGTTGTTGAGCAGTTCTTC.

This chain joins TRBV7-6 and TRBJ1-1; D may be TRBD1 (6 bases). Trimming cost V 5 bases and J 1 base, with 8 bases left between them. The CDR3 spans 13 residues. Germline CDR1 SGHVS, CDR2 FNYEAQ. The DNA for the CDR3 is TGTGCCAGCAGCGACAGGTGGAACACTGAAGCTTTCTTT. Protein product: CASSDRWNTEAFF.

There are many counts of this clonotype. The CDR3 DNA reads TGTGCCAGCAGTTACGGCGCAGGGGGGAACATTCAGTACTTC. Translation gives CASSYGAGGNIQYF. The genes are TRBV6-6 and TRBJ2-4; perhaps TRBD1 as D (7 bases). V was clipped by 2 bases and J by 7 bases, with 12 bases between them. CDR3 length equals 14 residues. The germline CDR1 and CDR2 sequences are MNHNY and SVGAGI (reference sequence).

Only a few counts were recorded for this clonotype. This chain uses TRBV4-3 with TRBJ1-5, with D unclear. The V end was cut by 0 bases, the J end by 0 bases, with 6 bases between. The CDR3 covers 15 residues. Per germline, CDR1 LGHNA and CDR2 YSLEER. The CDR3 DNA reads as TGCGCCAGCAGCCAAGACATCGTTAGCAATCAGCCCCAGCATTTT. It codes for CASSQDIVSNQPQHF.

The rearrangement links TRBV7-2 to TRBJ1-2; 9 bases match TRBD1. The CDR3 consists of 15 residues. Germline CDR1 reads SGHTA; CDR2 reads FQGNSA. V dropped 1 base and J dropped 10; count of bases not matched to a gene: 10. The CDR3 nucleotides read TGTGCCAGCAGCTTAGGGCGACAGGGGGTCCCTCACTACACCTTC. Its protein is CASSLGRQGVPHYTF. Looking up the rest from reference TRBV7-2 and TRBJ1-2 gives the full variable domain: GAGVSQSPSNKVTEKGKDVELRCDPISGHTALYWYRQSLGQGLEFLIYFQGNSAPDKSGLPSDRFSAERTGGSVSTLTIQRTQQEDSAVYLCASSLGRQGVPHYTFGSGTRLTVV.

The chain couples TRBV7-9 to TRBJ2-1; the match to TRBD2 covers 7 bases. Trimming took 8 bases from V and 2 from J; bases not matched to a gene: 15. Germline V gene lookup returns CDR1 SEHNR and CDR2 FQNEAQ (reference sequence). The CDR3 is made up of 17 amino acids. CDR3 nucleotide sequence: TGTGCCAGCGTGGGTGCGGGGGACCCTCGGACCTACAATGAGCAGTTCTTC. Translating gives CASVGAGDPRTYNEQFF. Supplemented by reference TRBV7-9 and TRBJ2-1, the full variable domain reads DTGVSQNPRHKITKRGQNVTFRCDPISEHNRLYWYRQTLGQGPEFLTYFQNEAQLEKSRLLSDRFSAERPKGSFSTLEIQRTEQGDSAMYLCASVGAGDPRTYNEQFFGPGTRLTVL.

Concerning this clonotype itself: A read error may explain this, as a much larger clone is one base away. The DNA for the CDR3 is TGTGCCAGGGGGGCCAATCAGCCCCAGCATTTT. Translation gives CARGANQPQHF. The rearrangement uses TRBV12-3 or TRBV12-4 and TRBJ1-5; maybe TRBD1 (6 bases). Trimming pared 9 bases from V and 3 bases from J, leaving 6 bases between. The CDR3 contains 11 residues.

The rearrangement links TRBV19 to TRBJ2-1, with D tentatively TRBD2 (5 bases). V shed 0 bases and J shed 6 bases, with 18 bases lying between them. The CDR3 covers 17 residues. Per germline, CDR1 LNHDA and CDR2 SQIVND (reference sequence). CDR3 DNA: TGTGCCAGTAGTATAGATCTGGAGGATAATTGGGTCAATGAGCAGTTCTTC. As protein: CASSIDLEDNWVNEQFF. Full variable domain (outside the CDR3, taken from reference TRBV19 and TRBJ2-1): DGGITQSPKYLFRKEGQNVTLSCEQNLNHDAMYWYRQDPGQGLRLIYYSQIVNDFQKGDIAEGYSVSREKKESFPLTVTSAQKNPTAFYLCASSIDLEDNWVNEQFFGPGTRLTVL.

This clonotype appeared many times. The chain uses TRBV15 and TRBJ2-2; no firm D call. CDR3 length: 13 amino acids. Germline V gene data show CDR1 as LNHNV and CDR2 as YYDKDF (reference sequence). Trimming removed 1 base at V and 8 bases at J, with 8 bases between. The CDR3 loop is CATSRVLLGELFF. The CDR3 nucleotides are TGTGCCACCAGCAGAGTACTCTTGGGGGAGCTGTTTTTT. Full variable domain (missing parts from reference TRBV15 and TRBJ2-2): DAMVIQNPRYQVTQFGKPVTLSCSQTLNHNVMYWYQQKSSQAPKLLFHYYDKDFNNEADTPDNFQSRRPNTSFCFLDIRSPGLGDTAMYLCATSRVLLGELFFGEGSRLTVL.

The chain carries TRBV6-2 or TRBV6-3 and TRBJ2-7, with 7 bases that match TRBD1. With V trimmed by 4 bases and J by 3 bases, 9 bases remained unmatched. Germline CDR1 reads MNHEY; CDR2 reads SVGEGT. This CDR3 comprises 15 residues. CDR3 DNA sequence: TGTGCCAGCAGTTTCCTCCCGGGACAGCACTACGAGCAGTACGTC. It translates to CASSFLPGQHYEQYV.

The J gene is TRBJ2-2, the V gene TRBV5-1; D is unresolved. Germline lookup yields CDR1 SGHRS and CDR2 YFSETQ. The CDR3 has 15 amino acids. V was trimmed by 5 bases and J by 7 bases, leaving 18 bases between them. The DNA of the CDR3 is TGCGCCAGCAGTTTACGATCTACCAACCACGGGGAGCTGTTTTTT. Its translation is CASSLRSTNHGELFF.